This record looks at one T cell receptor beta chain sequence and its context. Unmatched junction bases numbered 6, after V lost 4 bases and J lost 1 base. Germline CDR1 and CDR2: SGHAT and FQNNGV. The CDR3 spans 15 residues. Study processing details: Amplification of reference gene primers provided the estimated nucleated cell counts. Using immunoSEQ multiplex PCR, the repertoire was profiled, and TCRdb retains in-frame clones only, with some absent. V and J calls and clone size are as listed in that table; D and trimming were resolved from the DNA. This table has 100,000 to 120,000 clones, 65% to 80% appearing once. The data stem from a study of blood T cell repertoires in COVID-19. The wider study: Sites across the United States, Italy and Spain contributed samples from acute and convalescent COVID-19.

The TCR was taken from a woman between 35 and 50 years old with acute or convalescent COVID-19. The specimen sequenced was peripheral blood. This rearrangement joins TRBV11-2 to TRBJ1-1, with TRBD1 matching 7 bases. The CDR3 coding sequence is TGTGCCAGCAGCTCCCGACAGGGTGCGAACACTGAAGCTTTCTTT. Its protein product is CASSSRQGANTEAFF.